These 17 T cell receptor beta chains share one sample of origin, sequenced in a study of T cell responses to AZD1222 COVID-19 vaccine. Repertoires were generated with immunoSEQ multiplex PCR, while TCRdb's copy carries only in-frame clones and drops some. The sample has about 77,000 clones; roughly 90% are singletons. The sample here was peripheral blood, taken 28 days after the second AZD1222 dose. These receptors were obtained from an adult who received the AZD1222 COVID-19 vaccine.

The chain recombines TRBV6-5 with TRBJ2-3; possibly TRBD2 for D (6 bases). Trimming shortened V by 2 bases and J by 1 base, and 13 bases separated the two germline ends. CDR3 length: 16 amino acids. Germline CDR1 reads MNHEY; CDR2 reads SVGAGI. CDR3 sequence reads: CASSYGIGSRTDTQYF. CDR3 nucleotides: TGTGCCAGCAGTTACGGGATCGGGAGTCGCACAGATACGCAGTATTTT.

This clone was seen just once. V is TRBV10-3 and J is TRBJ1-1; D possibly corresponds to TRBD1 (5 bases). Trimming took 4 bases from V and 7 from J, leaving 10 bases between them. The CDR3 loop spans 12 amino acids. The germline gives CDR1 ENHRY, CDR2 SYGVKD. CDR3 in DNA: TGTGCCATCAGTGGGACAAGGGGTGAAGCTTTCTTT. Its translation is CAISGTRGEAFF.

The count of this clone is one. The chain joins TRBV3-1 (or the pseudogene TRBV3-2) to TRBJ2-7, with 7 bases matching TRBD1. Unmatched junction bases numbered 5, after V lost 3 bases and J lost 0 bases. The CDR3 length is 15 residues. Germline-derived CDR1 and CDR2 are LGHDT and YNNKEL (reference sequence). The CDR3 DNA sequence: TGTGCCAGCAGCCAGAGACGACAGGGCTCCTACGAGCAGTACTTC. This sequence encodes CASSQRRQGSYEQYF.

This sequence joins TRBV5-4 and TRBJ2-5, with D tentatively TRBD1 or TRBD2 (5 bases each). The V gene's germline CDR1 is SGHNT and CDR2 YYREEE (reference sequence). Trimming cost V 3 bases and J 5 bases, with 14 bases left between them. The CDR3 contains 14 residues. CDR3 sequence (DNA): TGTGCCAGCAGCTCTGTGGGGACGTGGGAGACCCAGTACTTC. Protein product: CASSSVGTWETQYF.

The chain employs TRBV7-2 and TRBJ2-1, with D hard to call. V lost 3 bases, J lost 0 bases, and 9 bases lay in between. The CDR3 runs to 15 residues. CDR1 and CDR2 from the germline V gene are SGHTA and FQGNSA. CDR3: CASSLQISSYNEQFF. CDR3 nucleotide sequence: TGTGCCAGCAGCTTGCAAATCAGCTCCTACAATGAGCAGTTCTTC.

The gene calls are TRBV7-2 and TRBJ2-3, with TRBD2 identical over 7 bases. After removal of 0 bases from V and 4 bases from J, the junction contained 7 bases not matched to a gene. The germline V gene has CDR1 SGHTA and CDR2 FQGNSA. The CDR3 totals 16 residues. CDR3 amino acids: CASSLALPSGPDTQYF. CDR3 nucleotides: TGTGCCAGCAGCTTAGCGCTCCCTAGCGGTCCAGATACGCAGTATTTT.

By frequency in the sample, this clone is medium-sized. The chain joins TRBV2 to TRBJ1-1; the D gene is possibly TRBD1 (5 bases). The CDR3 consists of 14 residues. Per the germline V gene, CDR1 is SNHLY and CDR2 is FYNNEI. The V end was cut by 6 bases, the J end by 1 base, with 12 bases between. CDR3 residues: CASRRAGTNTEAFF. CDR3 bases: TGTGCCAGCAGGCGGGCAGGGACGAACACTGAAGCTTTCTTT.

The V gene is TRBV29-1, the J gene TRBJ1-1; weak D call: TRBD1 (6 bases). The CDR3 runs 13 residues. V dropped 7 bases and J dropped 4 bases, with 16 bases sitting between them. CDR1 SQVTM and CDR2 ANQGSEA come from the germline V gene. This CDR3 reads CSGGAGVGTEAFF. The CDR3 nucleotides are TGCAGCGGTGGGGCAGGGGTAGGCACTGAAGCTTTCTTT.

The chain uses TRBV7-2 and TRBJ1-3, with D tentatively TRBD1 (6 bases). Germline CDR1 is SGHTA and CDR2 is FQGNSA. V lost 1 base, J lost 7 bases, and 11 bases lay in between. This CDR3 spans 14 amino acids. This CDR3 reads CASSLGRQANTIYF. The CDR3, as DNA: TGTGCCAGCAGCTTAGGTCGACAGGCGAACACCATATATTTT.

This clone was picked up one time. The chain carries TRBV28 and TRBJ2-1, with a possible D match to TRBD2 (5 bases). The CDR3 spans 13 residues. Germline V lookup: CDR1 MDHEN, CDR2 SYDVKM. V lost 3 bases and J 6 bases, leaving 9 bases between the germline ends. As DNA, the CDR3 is TGTGCCAGCAGTTTTCAGCGGTCCAATGAGCAGTTCTTC. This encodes CASSFQRSNEQFF.

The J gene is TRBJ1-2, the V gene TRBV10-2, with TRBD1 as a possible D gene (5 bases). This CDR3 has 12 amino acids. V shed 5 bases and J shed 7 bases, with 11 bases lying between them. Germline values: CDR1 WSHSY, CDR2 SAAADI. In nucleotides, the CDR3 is TGCGCCAGCAGTCCGGGGACTTCTGGCTACACCTTC. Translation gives CASSPGTSGYTF.

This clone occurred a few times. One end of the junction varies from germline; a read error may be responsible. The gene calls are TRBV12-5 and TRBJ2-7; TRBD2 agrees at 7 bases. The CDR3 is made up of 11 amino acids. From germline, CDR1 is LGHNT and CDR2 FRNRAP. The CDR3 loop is CASGLVAGWDF. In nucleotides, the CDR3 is TGTGCTAGTGGTTTGGTAGCGGGGTGGGACTTC.

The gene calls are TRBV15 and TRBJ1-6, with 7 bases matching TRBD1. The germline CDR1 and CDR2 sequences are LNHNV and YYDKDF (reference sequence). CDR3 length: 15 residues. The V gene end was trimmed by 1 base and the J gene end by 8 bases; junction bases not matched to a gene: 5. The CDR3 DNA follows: TGTGCCACCAGCAGAGTACAGGGGTGGGATTCACCCCTCCACTTT. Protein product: CATSRVQGWDSPLHF.

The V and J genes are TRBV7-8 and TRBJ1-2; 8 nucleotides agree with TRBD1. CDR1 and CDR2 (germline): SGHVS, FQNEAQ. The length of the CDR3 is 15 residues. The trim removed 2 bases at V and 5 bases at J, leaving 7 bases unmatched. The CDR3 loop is CASSLQTGEFYGYTF. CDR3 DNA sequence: TGTGCCAGCAGCTTACAGACAGGGGAGTTTTATGGCTACACCTTC.

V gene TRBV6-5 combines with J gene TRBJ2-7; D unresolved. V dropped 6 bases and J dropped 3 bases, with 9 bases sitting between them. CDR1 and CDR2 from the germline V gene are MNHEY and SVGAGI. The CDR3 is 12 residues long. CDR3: CASSPAGYEQYF. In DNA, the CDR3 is TGTGCCAGCAGCCCCGCCGGCTACGAGCAGTACTTC.

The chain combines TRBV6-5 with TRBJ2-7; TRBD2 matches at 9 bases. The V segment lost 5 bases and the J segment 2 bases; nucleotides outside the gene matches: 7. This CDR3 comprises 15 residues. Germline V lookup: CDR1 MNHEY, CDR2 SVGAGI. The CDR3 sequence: CASSQQTSGTYEQYF. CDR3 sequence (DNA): TGTGCCAGCAGTCAACAGACTAGCGGTACCTACGAGCAGTACTTC.

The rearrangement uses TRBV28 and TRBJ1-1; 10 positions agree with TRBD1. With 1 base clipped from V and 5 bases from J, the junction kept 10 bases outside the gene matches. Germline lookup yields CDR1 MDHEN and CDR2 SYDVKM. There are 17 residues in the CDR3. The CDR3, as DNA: TGTGCCAGCAGTTTATCCACGGACAGGGGGGGTAAAACTGAAGCTTTCTTT. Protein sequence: CASSLSTDRGGKTEAFF.